The 14 T cell receptor beta chains listed next were all sequenced from one sample in a study of identical twins listed by TCRdb under 2016. Receptors were amplified or captured by 5' RACE. The run used an Illumina HiSeq 2000. The raw public reads went through TCRdb reprocessing: fastp at Q25, MiXCR clone calling, in-frame beta chains kept. Merged by CDR3 protein, the rows form single entries marked with the most common genes and DNA. This sample comprises roughly 240,000 distinct CDR3 sequences, roughly 7% of them detected only once. Together, the top ten hold 3% to 4% of the sample. This sample was also put to use in a study of yellow fever vaccine responses in identical twins.

Sequenced material: memory (CD45RO+) T cells sorted from blood. The cell subset or site label, read with the paper, signifies: CD45RO+ enriched T cells. The receptors were sampled from a woman younger than 30 in good health.

This clonotype was seen a few times. This chain joins TRBV6-5 and TRBJ1-1; no reliable D call. The CDR3 loop spans 14 amino acids. Germline lookup yields CDR1 MNHEY and CDR2 SVGAGI. The V and J ends lost 4 bases and 1 base respectively, with 10 bases between them. The CDR3, as DNA: TGTGCCAGCAGTTCAGCCGCAAGGAACACTGAAGCTTTCTTT. It encodes CASSSAARNTEAFF.

This clonotype was recorded at least ten times. This sequence joins TRBV5-1 and TRBJ1-1; D perhaps matches TRBD1 (5 bases). CDR1 and CDR2 from the germline V gene are SGHRS and YFSETQ. There are 17 residues in the CDR3. Between the trimmed V and J ends, which lost 4 bases and 4 bases, there was a span of 23 bases. The CDR3 sequence: CASSRPPGSGRGTEAFF. In nucleotides, the CDR3 is TGCGCCAGCAGCCGACCGCCCGGGTCAGGGAGAGGCACTGAAGCTTTCTTT.

This clonotype appeared many times. The chain joins TRBV12-3 or TRBV12-4 to TRBJ2-2; TRBD1 aligns across 8 bases. V dropped 5 bases and J dropped 5; count of bases not matched to a gene: 4. This CDR3 is built from 14 residues. This chain's CDR3 is CASSPRTGTGELFF. CDR3 nucleotides: TGTGCCAGCAGTCCGAGGACAGGGACCGGGGAGCTGTTTTTT.

This clonotype has just a few counts. The chain recombines TRBV18 with TRBJ2-7, with TRBD1 matching 7 bases. The CDR3 consists of 13 residues. V lost 4 bases to trimming and J lost 2 bases; unmatched junction nucleotides: 2. CDR1 and CDR2 (germline): KGHSH, LQKENI. The CDR3 DNA reads TGTGCCAGCTCACACGACAGGGCCTACGAGCAGTACTTC. This codes for CASSHDRAYEQYF.

V usage is TRBV7-9 and J usage is TRBJ2-1, with 12 bases aligning to TRBD2. Germline CDR1 SEHNR, CDR2 FQNEAQ (reference sequence). The V and J ends lost 3 bases and 9 bases, in that order; junction bases with no gene match: 9. This CDR3 contains 16 residues. The CDR3 bases are TGTGCCAGCAGCTTCCCCCTAGCGGGGGGGCCTTTTGAGCAGTTCTTC. Translation: CASSFPLAGGPFEQFF.

This clonotype has just a few counts. The rearrangement links TRBV12-3 or TRBV12-4 to TRBJ2-5; D is perhaps TRBD1 or TRBD2 (5 bases each). This CDR3 spans 15 amino acids. Trimming took 3 bases from V and 0 from J, leaving 11 bases between them. Here the CDR3 reads CASSLAGTHQETQYF. The CDR3 coding sequence is TGTGCCAGCAGTTTGGCCGGGACCCACCAAGAGACCCAGTACTTC.

This clonotype has a count of ten or more. The chain joins TRBV24-1 to TRBJ2-1, with a tentative D call TRBD2 (6 bases). This CDR3 has 15 amino acids. Per the germline V gene, CDR1 is KGHDR and CDR2 is SFDVKD. Trimming took off 5 bases at V and 0 bases at J, with 10 bases between the two ends. This CDR3 is CATSVEGGSYNEQFF. As DNA, the CDR3 is TGTGCCACCAGTGTCGAGGGAGGCTCCTACAATGAGCAGTTCTTC.

This clonotype was observed many times. This rearrangement joins TRBV24-1 to TRBJ2-1, with D possibly being TRBD1 (5 bases). The CDR3 is 15 amino acids. Germline CDR1 and CDR2: KGHDR and SFDVKD. The germline V and J ends were trimmed by 0 bases and 2 bases, with 7 bases remaining between them. The CDR3: CATSDLRTPYNEQFF. The CDR3 bases are TGTGCCACCAGTGATTTGAGGACACCCTACAATGAGCAGTTCTTC.

Many counts were recorded for this clonotype. For the CDR3, the DNA is TGCGCCAGCAGCCAATTGTTCGTTAGCTCGTTGGAGACCCAGTACTTC. The encoded protein is CASSQLFVSSLETQYF. V usage is TRBV4-1 and J usage is TRBJ2-5; D not certain. The V end lost 2 bases, the J end lost 5 bases, and 18 bases lay between the germline ends. This CDR3 has 16 amino acids. Germline V gene sequence: CDR1 MGHRA, CDR2 YSYEKL.

This clonotype showed up just a few times. The rearrangement links TRBV29-1 to TRBJ2-3; maybe TRBD2 (7 bases). The CDR3 has 17 amino acids. From germline, CDR1 is SQVTM and CDR2 ANQGSEA. Trimming removed 0 bases from V and 8 bases from J, with 24 bases in between. DNA of the CDR3: TGCAGCGTTGAAGACGCGGGGGTCATACAGGGAGAAGGTACGCAGTATTTT. Residues: CSVEDAGVIQGEGTQYF.

This clonotype showed up just a few times. This chain joins TRBV12-3 or TRBV12-4 and TRBJ2-5; TRBD1 aligns across 8 bases. V was clipped by 4 bases and J by 5 bases; unmatched bases: 15. The CDR3 contains 17 residues. CDR3 in DNA: TGTGCCAGCAGTTCCAGCGACAGGGGAGTTGGTTCGGAGACCCAGTACTTC. This encodes CASSSSDRGVGSETQYF.

This clonotype has just a few counts. The chain recombines TRBV20-1 with TRBJ2-6; unclear D gene. V lost 0 bases and J 0 bases, leaving 18 bases between the germline ends. This CDR3 comprises 19 residues. The germline V gene encodes CDR1 DFQATT and CDR2 SNEGSKA (reference sequence). The CDR3 coding sequence is TGCAGTGCTAGAGAACCCCCCAGGCACGGTTCCTCTGGGGCCAACGTCCTGACTTTC. It yields the protein CSAREPPRHGSSGANVLTF.

This clonotype was seen ten or more times. The rearrangement joins TRBV5-1 to TRBJ2-7; maybe TRBD2 (6 bases). The germline gives CDR1 SGHRS, CDR2 YFSETQ. V was pared by 5 bases and J by 2 bases, with 11 bases between. This CDR3 has 13 amino acids. The DNA for the CDR3 is TGCGCCAGCAGTTTTCGGGGGACCTACGAGCAGTACTTC. This encodes CASSFRGTYEQYF.

This chain joins TRBV20-1 and TRBJ2-7; D remains ambiguous. The CDR3 sequence is 10 residues long. In germline, CDR1 is DFQATT, CDR2 SNEGSKA (reference sequence). V lost 5 bases, J lost 6 bases, and 8 bases lay in between. Written as DNA, the CDR3 is TGCAGTGCTCGCCCCCTCGAGCAGTACTTC. Amino acid sequence: CSARPLEQYF.